The entry below describes one T cell receptor (beta chain). The same CDR3 is also encoded by other DNA sequences in this sample. Deep level was the assay's run setting. The method was immunoSEQ multiplex PCR; TCRdb's version includes in-frame clones alone and lacks a portion of them. The sample yields approximately 2,200,000 clones, roughly 91% seen once. It was CD45RO-negative cells, positively selected for CCR7, that made up naive CD8 cells, with terminally differentiated effector memory CD45RA+ cells excluded. J lost 4 bases, V lost 4 bases, and 4 bases had no gene match. Germline CDR1 is SGHVS and CDR2 is FQNEAQ. The CDR3 contains 14 residues. The record originates from a study of shared clonotypes between healthy human individuals.

The chain links TRBV7-8 to TRBJ2-5; 9 nucleotides agree with TRBD2. The sample comprised naive CD8+ T cells from PBMCs. The sequence was collected from a man younger than 35 in good health. Some clones in this sample may be carry-over from other donors' samples. CDR3 in amino acids: CASSSLAGVETQYF. For the CDR3, the DNA is TGTGCCAGCAGCTCCTTAGCGGGAGTAGAGACCCAGTACTTC.